Listed here are 6 T cell receptor beta chains from one sample, sequenced in a study of blood T cell repertoires in COVID-19. Assay used: immunoSEQ multiplex PCR; TCRdb lists only in-frame clones, some missing. Of 50,000 to 65,000 clones listed, more than 70% are singletons. Sequences were obtained from peripheral blood. Receptors were obtained from a human donor in a cohort sampled during active COVID-19.

This clone is a singleton in its sample. CDR3 sequence (DNA): TGTGCCAGCAGCTTTACGGGTAACTATGGCTACACCTTC. Protein sequence: CASSFTGNYGYTF. The chain joins TRBV5-4 to TRBJ1-2, with unresolved D. Germline V CDR1 and CDR2: SGHNT, YYREEE (reference sequence). This CDR3 is 13 amino acids long. V lost 2 bases and J lost 1, with 6 bases in between.

The chain links TRBV11-2 to TRBJ2-2; D is possibly TRBD2 (6 bases). Germline V gives CDR1 SGHAT, CDR2 FQNNGV. The CDR3 runs 16 residues. Trimming shortened V by 5 bases and J by 3 bases, and 16 bases separated the two germline ends. The CDR3 DNA reads TGTGCCAGCAGCCCCCGGCGGGATGGCTACACCGGGGAGCTGTTTTTT. Translation: CASSPRRDGYTGELFF.

This chain links TRBV29-1 with TRBJ2-3; D perhaps matches TRBD1 (6 bases). Germline CDR1 and CDR2: SQVTM and ANQGSEA. Trimming removed 8 bases at V and 2 bases at J, with 17 bases between. This CDR3 is 14 amino acids long. The CDR3 spells CSTPGTRDTDTQYF. The CDR3 DNA follows: TGCAGCACCCCGGGGACACGGGACACAGATACGCAGTATTTT.

The chain has TRBV6-6 and TRBJ1-2, with D perhaps TRBD1 (5 bases). V was shortened by 5 bases and J by 4 bases, with 14 bases between the two germline ends. Germline CDR1 reads MNHNY; CDR2 reads SVGAGI (reference sequence). The CDR3 spans 14 residues. The CDR3 spells CASSNLWGTYGYTF. Here the CDR3 DNA reads TGTGCCAGCAGTAACCTGTGGGGCACCTATGGCTACACCTTC.

The CDR3 coding sequence is TGTGCCAGCAGCCCGGACAGGGGTGAAGCTTTCTTT. This sequence encodes CASSPDRGEAFF. V is TRBV5-6 and J is TRBJ1-1; 9 bases fit TRBD1. V lost 4 bases and J lost 7; bases outside the gene matches: 2. This CDR3 is built from 12 residues. Germline-derived CDR1 and CDR2 are SGHDT and YYEEEE.

The chain uses TRBV11-2 and TRBJ2-2, with 9 positions matching TRBD2. Per germline, CDR1 SGHAT and CDR2 FQNNGV. The CDR3 covers 15 residues. The trim removed 7 bases at V and 0 bases at J, leaving 3 bases unmatched. In DNA form, the CDR3 reads TGTGCCAGCACACGGACTAGCGCGAACACCGGGGAGCTGTTTTTT. The encoded protein is CASTRTSANTGELFF.